This T cell receptor (beta chain) is from a study of T cells expressing NK-cell markers. Background on the study: All TCR beta repertoires analysed originated from sorted CD3+CD56+NKG2C+, CD3+CD56+NKG2C- and CD3+CD56-NKG2C+ T cells.

Study observations and caveats: Leadership of the CD3+CD56-NKG2C+ fraction also belonged to these clonotypes in a handful of donors.

Making the TCR beta cDNA relied on 5'RACE template switching with UMIs. For each CDR3 protein, TCRdb gives one entry from its re-call of the 5' RACE reads, without DNA. The sample totals a few hundred thousand distinct CDR3 sequences. There are 16 residues in the CDR3. Germline V gene sequence: CDR1 MNHEY, CDR2 SMNVEV (reference sequence). A word on this clonotype: The antigen is unknown.

This sequence originates from a woman aged 50 to 65 in good health. The V and J genes are TRBV27 and TRBJ2-5. Specimen: blood T cells: a sorted CD56 or NKG2C T cell subset, CD4+ or CD8+ T cells, or bulk PBMC T cells (not recorded which). This chain's CDR3 is CASSLGQNMYQETQYF.